This T cell receptor beta chain derives from a study of CD8+ T cells in alopecia areata. Study summary: Skin was taken from roughly 6-13-month-old C3H/HeJ graft donors that had spontaneous alopecia and grafted onto approximately 6-10-week-old female C3H/HeJ mice.

The germline V gene has CDR1 SGHDT and CDR2 FRDEAV. The CDR3 runs to 13 residues. Study results and limitations: Normal skin's resident alphabeta T cells are sequenced alongside lesional scalp T cells. Sharing of TCRs across patients appeared less clear than in mice, possibly for HLA-related reasons. Higher clonality than in normal scalp was seen in lesional scalp, especially alopecia totalis/universalis.

Cutaneous lymph nodes were pooled and cells sorted by CD4, CD8alpha, NKG2D, NKG2ACE and more. As the sequencing template, cDNA was produced by extracting RNA and reverse transcribing it. Produced via immunoSEQ multiplex PCR; TCRdb's table is partial and in-frame only. The sample was found to contain over 250,000 clones, and every one recurs. This clone came up a few times. Its antigen is not known. A much larger clone differs by one base, so this may be a read error. Mouse gene names and germline throughout. The CDR3 is cut off 4 residues early in the read; its end comes from the germline J gene. Other nucleotide sequences in the sample specify the same CDR3.

The sample consisted of CD4+ T cells sorted from a lymph node. The rearrangement joins TRBV14 to TRBJ2-7; 10 nucleotides align to TRBD2. This TCR derives from a C3H/HeJ mouse with alopecia areata. This strain's MHC haplotype is H2-k. The CDR3 sequence: CASSRTGGYEQYF. The CDR3 DNA, read in part, is TGTGCCAGCAGTCGGACTGGGGGTTAT.